One and the same sample provided the 11 T cell receptor beta chains below, sequenced in a study of ipilimumab plus nivolumab after autologous stem cell transplantation. Using immunoSEQ multiplex PCR, the repertoire was profiled, and TCRdb retains in-frame clones only, with some absent. The data contain more than 15,000 clones, 80% of them seen just once; the ten biggest clones take up roughly 10%. This specimen was PBMCs, taken in a trial of ipilimumab plus nivolumab as post-transplant consolidation. All receptors derive from a male donor with diffuse large B-cell lymphoma.

This clone is classed as medium-sized. This chain links TRBV6-6 with TRBJ2-2, with 9 bases aligning to TRBD2. The CDR3 extends over 15 amino acids. V lost 7 bases and J lost 1; bases outside the gene matches: 4. Germline assignment: CDR1 MNHNY and CDR2 SVGAGI (reference sequence). The CDR3 loop is CASIPAGGNTGELFF. DNA for the CDR3: TGTGCCAGCATTCCAGCGGGGGGGAACACCGGGGAGCTGTTTTTT.

The rearrangement joins TRBV7-2 to TRBJ2-2; the D gene is possibly TRBD1 (6 bases). CDR3 length: 16 amino acids. Germline V gene lookup returns CDR1 SGHTA and CDR2 FQGNSA. The germline V and J ends were trimmed by 5 bases and 1 base, with 14 bases remaining between them. This chain's CDR3 is CASSTGRGGNTGELFF. The CDR3 bases are TGTGCCAGCAGCACCGGAAGAGGGGGGAACACCGGGGAGCTGTTTTTT.

The chain uses TRBV18 and TRBJ2-3; D uncertain. The germline CDR1 and CDR2 sequences are KGHSH and LQKENI. The CDR3 is 15 amino acids. Trimming cost V 2 bases and J 6 bases, with 15 bases left between them. CDR3 DNA sequence: TGTGCCAGCTCACCAGTAATTACCCTCCCCGATACGCAGTATTTT. Amino acids: CASSPVITLPDTQYF.

This chain uses TRBV18 with TRBJ2-3, with D possibly being TRBD2 (5 bases). With 3 bases removed from V and 4 bases from J, the gap between germline ends came to 8 bases. This CDR3 spans 13 amino acids. In germline, CDR1 is KGHSH, CDR2 LQKENI. The CDR3 DNA follows: TGTGCCAGCTCACCCGGACTGCCAGATACGCAGTATTTT. Protein: CASSPGLPDTQYF.

The chain is built from TRBV13 and TRBJ1-2; TRBD1 agrees at 10 bases. J lost 1 base, V lost 1 base, and 12 bases had no gene match. The CDR3 runs 19 residues. The germline V gene encodes CDR1 PRHDT and CDR2 FYEKMQ (reference sequence). The CDR3 DNA sequence: TGTGCCAGCAGCTTAGCCCCTGAGACAGGGGGCGCCATTAACTATGGCTACACCTTC. Translation gives CASSLAPETGGAINYGYTF.

This chain links TRBV5-1 with TRBJ2-5; D not certain. This CDR3 has 13 residues. V was trimmed by 8 bases and J by 1 base, leaving 12 bases between them. CDR1 SGHRS and CDR2 YFSETQ come from the germline V gene. The CDR3 spells CARVIDTQETQYF. The DNA of the CDR3 is TGCGCCAGAGTGATAGATACCCAAGAGACCCAGTACTTC. The full variable domain, rest sourced from reference TRBV5-1 and TRBJ2-5, is KAGVTQTPRYLIKTRGQQVTLSCSPISGHRSVSWYQQTPGQGLQFLFEYFSETQRNKGNFPGRFSGRQFSNSRSEMNVSTLELGDSALYLCARVIDTQETQYFGPGTRLLVL.

This clone appeared once. J is TRBJ2-7 and V is TRBV5-4; 8 bases are shared with TRBD2. The CDR3 is made up of 14 amino acids. The V and J ends lost 4 bases and 4 bases, in that order; junction bases with no gene match: 7. Germline CDR1 SGHNT, CDR2 YYREEE (reference sequence). CDR3 loop: CASSPSGGSYEQYF. The DNA for the CDR3 is TGTGCCAGCAGCCCCAGCGGGGGTTCTTACGAGCAGTACTTC.

Here the CDR3 DNA reads TGTGCCAGCTCACATACCGACAGCAACTATGGCTACACCTTC. Amino acids: CASSHTDSNYGYTF. The chain carries TRBV18 and TRBJ1-2; D possibly corresponds to TRBD1 (5 bases). The CDR3 spans 14 residues. Germline CDR1 is KGHSH and CDR2 is LQKENI. Trimming took off 4 bases at V and 2 bases at J, with 11 bases between the two ends.

This sequence joins TRBV5-4 and TRBJ1-2, with 8 bases fitting TRBD1. CDR1 SGHNT and CDR2 YYREEE come from the germline V gene (reference sequence). The CDR3 spans 14 residues. V lost 4 bases and J lost 7; bases outside the gene matches: 9. In nucleotides, the CDR3 is TGTGCCAGCAGCACGGACAGGGTGATGGGTGGCTACACCTTC. Translation gives CASSTDRVMGGYTF.

This clone appeared once. This chain uses TRBV4-2 with TRBJ2-7; D may be TRBD1 (6 bases). CDR3 length: 15 amino acids. Trimming took 3 bases from V and 3 from J, leaving 15 bases between them. From germline, CDR1 is LGHNA and CDR2 YNFKEQ. CDR3 sequence (DNA): TGTGCCAGCAGCCAGATCCGGGACACATACTACGAGCAGTACTTC. Translating gives CASSQIRDTYYEQYF.

V is TRBV5-6 and J is TRBJ2-3; the D call may be TRBD1 or TRBD2 (5 bases each). Germline assignment: CDR1 SGHDT and CDR2 YYEEEE. This CDR3 region has 13 residues. The ends were cut back, 4 bases at V and 6 bases at J, with 12 bases in the middle. CDR3 loop: CASSRTRGDTQYF. The CDR3 DNA sequence: TGTGCCAGCAGCAGAACTAGGGGCGATACGCAGTATTTT.